This T cell receptor beta chain was retrieved from a study of blood T cell repertoires in COVID-19. Study-wide background: Whether acute or convalescent, the COVID-19 samples came from the United States, Italy and Spain. PBMCs, B-cell-depleted T cells, or T cells provided the cDNA or gDNA that made up the material.

V shed 6 bases and J shed 5 bases, with 13 bases lying between them. Germline-derived CDR1 and CDR2 are ENHRY and SYGVKD. The CDR3 covers 13 residues. Per the original methods: Estimation of nucleated cell counts was performed using reference gene primer amplification. Sequencing used immunoSEQ multiplex PCR; TCRdb keeps in-frame clones, though not all of them. Clone size and the V and J calls come from that table; the DNA yielded D and trimming. Of 55,000 to 85,000 clones listed, more than 75% were seen once; the top ten hold around 0.83%. The receptor comes from a woman aged 70-85 years with acute or convalescent COVID-19. This chain joins TRBV10-3 and TRBJ2-5, with a weak D call TRBD2 (6 bases). Sequencing was carried out using peripheral blood. This CDR3 reads CAISETRGETQYF. CDR3 coding DNA: TGTGCCATCAGCGAGACCCGGGGGGAGACCCAGTACTTC.